This T cell receptor (beta chain) is drawn from a study of T cell repertoires in cytomegalovirus infection. Via MiXCR, TCRdb re-called the reads, giving one row per CDR3 protein. Of around 100,000 distinct CDR3 sequences listed, 10% are singletons. The table lists this clonotype with many counts. What it binds is unknown. V was shortened by 4 bases and J by 2 bases, with 18 bases between the two germline ends. The CDR3 contains 16 residues. Germline-derived CDR1 and CDR2 are MNHEY and SMNVEV (reference sequence). The rearrangement uses TRBV27 and TRBJ2-7; D may be TRBD1 (6 bases). This clonotype originated in a human donor in good health (CMV status not recorded). Some clones in this sample may be carry-over from other donors' samples. Sequenced sample: PBMCs, sequenced either directly or after in vitro stimulation (not recorded which). CDR3 residues: CASSSSPGGPTYEQYF. The CDR3 coding sequence is TGTGCCAGCAGTTCCTCTCCTGGGGGCCCTACCTACGAGCAGTACTTC.